The 19 T cell receptor beta chains presented below share a single source sample, sequenced in a study of regulatory T cells in long-lasting Graves disease. The time point denotes: newly diagnosed GD, antithyroid drugs for less than 3 months. PBMCs were the source of the RNA used for TCR sequencing. CDR3-region Arm-PCR and iRepertoire HTBI primers produced the TCR beta libraries. TCRdb ran MiXCR on the multiplex PCR reads and lists one entry per CDR3 protein. The data contain 350,000 to 500,000 distinct CDR3 sequences, roughly 17% of them seen just once; the ten biggest clones take up around 10%. The same sample was also studied in work on T cells in Graves' hyperthyroidism and ophthalmopathy.

Sequences were derived from peripheral blood mononuclear cells (PBMCs), sampled at new diagnosis, from a patient treated with antithyroid drugs. The receptors originated from a woman aged 30 to 39 with Graves disease.

This rearrangement joins TRBV28 to TRBJ2-4, with 10 bases lining up with TRBD1. Unmatched junction bases numbered 7, after V lost 7 bases and J lost 1 base. This CDR3 contains 16 residues. CDR1 MDHEN and CDR2 SYDVKM come from the germline V gene. This CDR3 is CASTTWTGGAKNIQYF. CDR3 nucleotides: TGTGCCAGCACCACTTGGACAGGGGGGGCCAAAAACATTCAGTACTTC.

This clonotype was counted many times. CDR3: CASIGLEREETQYF. For the CDR3, the DNA is TGTGCCAGCATAGGCCTCGAGAGGGAAGAGACCCAGTACTTC. This sequence joins TRBV6-1 and TRBJ2-5, with D maybe TRBD2 (5 bases). V lost 7 bases, J lost 3 bases, and 15 bases lay in between. The germline V gene encodes CDR1 MNHNS and CDR2 SASEGT. The CDR3 spans 14 residues.

This clonotype was seen more than once but under ten times. The chain couples TRBV9 to TRBJ2-2; 7 bases map to TRBD2. This CDR3 is 16 amino acids long. Per the germline V gene, CDR1 is SGDLS and CDR2 is YYNGEE. After removal of 4 bases from V and 4 bases from J, the junction contained 10 bases not matched to a gene. CDR3 protein: CASSSEVLALTGELFF. The CDR3 coding sequence is TGTGCCAGCAGCTCAGAGGTACTAGCGCTCACCGGGGAGCTGTTTTTT. The entire variable domain, with the rest obtained from reference TRBV9 and TRBJ2-2, is as follows: DSGVTQTPKHLITATGQRVTLRCSPRSGDLSVYWYQQSLDQGLQFLIQYYNGEERAKGNILERFSAQQFPDLHSELNLSSLELGDSALYFCASSSEVLALTGELFFGEGSRLTVL.

As concerns this clonotype: A far larger clone lies a single base away; this is likely a read error. A read error is likely, as this CDR3 ends without the conserved phenylalanine or tryptophan. The V and J genes are TRBV7-9 and TRBJ2-1; TRBD2 matches at 9 bases. Germline V gene data show CDR1 as SEHNR and CDR2 as FQNEAQ (reference sequence). The CDR3 consists of 16 residues. The V and J ends lost 5 bases and 5 bases, in that order; junction bases with no gene match: 10. CDR3 coding DNA: TGTGCCAGCAGCCCTCAGCGGAAGCGGGGGGACAATGAGCAGTTCCTC. Protein: CASSPQRKRGDNEQFL.

Comment on this clonotype: A much bigger clone sits one base away, suggesting this may be a read error. The CDR3 carries no conserved terminal phenylalanine or tryptophan, so it likely arises from a read error. The rearrangement links TRBV20-1 to TRBJ2-1; D is unresolved. Germline V gives CDR1 DFQATT, CDR2 SNEGSKA (reference sequence). The CDR3 is made up of 10 amino acids. Trimming pared 6 bases from V and 8 bases from J, leaving 8 bases between. The CDR3 here is CSASSDEQFS. CDR3 DNA sequence: TGCAGTGCCTCTTCCGATGAGCAGTTCTCC.

This clonotype occurred once. The rearrangement links TRBV7-9 to TRBJ1-4; D not resolved. Trimming stripped 1 base from V and 6 bases from J, with 6 bases between. The CDR3 has 13 amino acids. The germline gives CDR1 SEHNR, CDR2 FQNEAQ (reference sequence). CDR3 DNA: TGTGCCAGCAGCTTAGAGAGGGATGAAAAACTGTTTTTT. Translated: CASSLERDEKLFF.

This clonotype was seen a few times. Lacking the conserved final phenylalanine or tryptophan, this CDR3 likely reflects a read error. CDR3 sequence: CASSLGSLNEQFS. As DNA, the CDR3 is TGTGCCAGCAGCTTAGGCAGCCTCAATGAGCAGTTCTCC. The chain links TRBV7-9 to TRBJ2-1, with D unclear. Germline V gives CDR1 SEHNR, CDR2 FQNEAQ (reference sequence). The germline V and J ends were trimmed by 1 base and 6 bases, with 7 bases remaining between them. The CDR3 spans 13 residues.

The rearrangement links TRBV6-1 to TRBJ2-7; D is perhaps TRBD1 or TRBD2 (5 bases each). This CDR3 region has 14 residues. CDR1 and CDR2 from the germline V gene are MNHNS and SASEGT. V dropped 7 bases and J dropped 6 bases, with 19 bases sitting between them. CDR3 amino acids: CASTPPGPKSEQYF. CDR3 bases: TGTGCCAGCACGCCTCCGGGACCGAAGAGCGAGCAGTACTTC.

V is TRBV29-1 and J is TRBJ2-5, with D perhaps matching TRBD1 (5 bases). Germline CDR1 is SQVTM and CDR2 is ANQGSEA. This CDR3 contains 13 residues. Between the trimmed V and J ends, which lost 1 base and 1 base, there was a span of 7 bases. The CDR3 nucleotides read TGCAGCGTTGAAGTTCAGGGCCAAGAGACCCAGTACTTC. Its protein product is CSVEVQGQETQYF.

The rearrangement uses TRBV2 and TRBJ1-3; 7 nucleotides align to TRBD1. V gave up 4 bases and J gave up 4 bases; unmatched junction bases: 10. This CDR3 is built from 16 residues. Per germline, CDR1 SNHLY and CDR2 FYNNEI. The CDR3 nucleotides read TGTGCCAGCAGTGCCCGACAGGGCATAAACGGAAACACCATATATTTT. It encodes CASSARQGINGNTIYF.

This clonotype was detected ten times or more. The chain couples TRBV7-2 to TRBJ1-2, with D possibly matching TRBD1 (5 bases). Germline values: CDR1 SGHTA, CDR2 FQGNSA. The CDR3 is made up of 15 amino acids. Between the trimmed V and J ends, which lost 1 base and 4 bases, there was a span of 13 bases. As DNA, the CDR3 is TGTGCCAGCAGCTTAGGCCCAGGACACAGCTATGGCTACACCTTC. This gives the protein CASSLGPGHSYGYTF.

Comments on this clonotype: A single base separates this from a much larger clone, so it may be a read error. This chain links TRBV5-6 with TRBJ2-7, with a weak D call TRBD1 (5 bases). Germline-derived CDR1 and CDR2 are SGHDT and YYEEEE. This CDR3 contains 13 residues. With 6 bases removed from V and 2 bases from J, the gap between germline ends came to 12 bases. CDR3 nucleotides: TGTGCCAGCAACTTTAGGGGAACCTACGAGCAGTACTTC. It codes for CASNFRGTYEQYF.

Concerning this clonotype: Being one base from a much bigger clone, this may be a read error. The CDR3: CASSQDPGSYTGELFF. Written as DNA, the CDR3 is TGTGCCAGCAGCCAAGACCCCGGGAGTTACACCGGGGAGCTGTTTTTT. The rearrangement joins TRBV2 to TRBJ2-2, with a possible D match to TRBD2 (6 bases). Germline V lookup: CDR1 SNHLY, CDR2 FYNNEI. Trimming shortened V by 6 bases and J by 3 bases, and 17 bases separated the two germline ends. This CDR3 region has 16 residues.

This clonotype was seen many times. The genes are TRBV6-1 and TRBJ1-2; D is uncertain. CDR1 and CDR2 from the germline V gene are MNHNS and SASEGT. V was clipped by 2 bases and J by 0 bases, with 13 bases between them. The CDR3 sequence is 16 residues long. This CDR3 is CASSEPVISPNYGYTF. For the CDR3, the DNA is TGTGCCAGCAGTGAACCCGTCATCAGCCCTAACTATGGCTACACCTTC.

This clonotype has at least ten counts. The rearrangement links TRBV3-1 to TRBJ2-3; D is ambiguous. Germline V gene sequence: CDR1 LGHDT, CDR2 YNNKEL (reference sequence). The germline V and J ends were trimmed by 0 bases and 6 bases, with 10 bases remaining between them. The CDR3 has 14 residues. CDR3 nucleotides: TGTGCCAGCAGCCAAGATGCGGCCACGGATACGCAGTATTTT. Its translation is CASSQDAATDTQYF.

This clonotype was seen repeatedly, ten times or more. DNA of the CDR3: TGCAGCGTTGTGGGGGGGACAAGGGCCTACGAGCAGTACTTC. This codes for CSVVGGTRAYEQYF. This chain uses TRBV29-1 with TRBJ2-7; TRBD2 is a possible D gene (7 bases). The CDR3 totals 14 residues. Trimming cost V 4 bases and J 2 bases, with 15 bases left between them. Per the germline V gene, CDR1 is SQVTM and CDR2 is ANQGSEA.

This clonotype was observed many times. This chain uses TRBV2 with TRBJ2-1; D is tentatively TRBD1 or TRBD2 (5 bases each). V lost 8 bases to trimming and J lost 5 bases, with 22 bases between them. Germline CDR1 and CDR2: SNHLY and FYNNEI. The CDR3 consists of 16 residues. CDR3 sequence: CASGGLGPEKDNEQFF. In DNA, the CDR3 is TGTGCCAGCGGGGGTTTGGGGCCGGAAAAGGACAATGAGCAGTTCTTC.

The chain is built from TRBV10-3 and TRBJ2-2; TRBD2 aligns across 7 bases. V lost 7 bases and J lost 2; bases outside the gene matches: 7. The germline CDR1 and CDR2 sequences are ENHRY and SYGVKD. CDR3 length equals 15 residues. CDR3 protein: CAITPGLPNTGELFF. CDR3 nucleotide sequence: TGTGCCATCACCCCGGGACTACCAAACACCGGGGAGCTGTTTTTT.

This clonotype was seen more than once but under ten times. This chain joins TRBV7-3 and TRBJ2-1; D is perhaps TRBD1 (5 bases). The CDR3 sequence is 15 residues long. Germline V CDR1 and CDR2: SGHTA, FQGTGA. The V gene lost 1 base and the J gene lost 1 base, with 8 bases spanning the gap. This chain's CDR3 is CASSLSRESYNEQFF. DNA of the CDR3: TGTGCCAGCAGCTTAAGCAGGGAATCCTACAATGAGCAGTTCTTC.